These 17 T cell receptor beta chains came from one sample sequenced in a study of beta chain features in type 1 diabetes listed by TCRdb under 2018. On the study overall, not on this receptor specifically: A moderate but significant shortening of TCRB CDR3 length was observed in type 1 diabetes patients in all four CD4+ subsets.

The library was made by the immunoSEQ multiplex PCR assay. The entire isolated RNA was reverse transcribed using the High Capacity cDNA Reverse Transcription Kit, and thus expressed TCRB transcripts were sequenced. This immuneACCESS table, as held by TCRdb, lists in-frame sequences with V and J called but not all clones. Of the missing ones, under half trace to an unresolved V gene in checked studies; the others have no known cause. The sample contains about 660,000 clones, more than 12% of them found a single time. The ten largest clones add up to approximately 0.042% of the sample. These receptors' targets are unknown. Sequences were obtained from naive CD4+ T cells from blood. Sample cell subset or site, as interpreted from the label and publication: true naive CD4+ T cells. These TCRs come from a man younger than 35 with type 1 diabetes.

This clone was detected only a few times. This chain joins TRBV14 and TRBJ2-1; D remains ambiguous. The CDR3 has 15 residues. Germline V CDR1 and CDR2: SGHDN, FVKESK. Trimming cost V 1 base and J 0 bases, with 7 bases left between them. The CDR3 loop reads CASSQASNSYNEQFF. CDR3 nucleotide sequence: TGTGCCAGCAGCCAAGCTAGTAACTCCTACAATGAGCAGTTCTTC. The full variable domain, in which reference TRBV14 and TRBJ2-1 provide the parts outside the CDR3, is EAGVTQFPSHSVIEKGQTVTLRCDPISGHDNLYWYRRVMGKEIKFLLHFVKESKQDESGMPNNRFLAERTGGTYSTLKVQPAELEDSGVYFCASSQASNSYNEQFFGPGTRLTVL.

This clone was seen a few times. The chain uses TRBV30 and TRBJ1-1; tentative D call: TRBD1 (5 bases). This CDR3 is built from 13 residues. Germline CDR1 reads GTSNPN; CDR2 reads SVGIG (reference sequence). Trimming took off 4 bases at V and 4 bases at J, with 13 bases between the two ends. In nucleotides, the CDR3 is TGTGCCTGGACCCGGAGGGGCGGCACTGAAGCTTTCTTT. Translation: CAWTRRGGTEAFF.

This clone appeared a few times. The CDR3 sequence is CASSPDRASYNEQFF. As DNA, the CDR3 is TGTGCCAGCTCACCCGACAGGGCCTCCTACAATGAGCAGTTCTTC. The chain combines TRBV18 with TRBJ2-1; 7 nucleotides agree with TRBD1. With V trimmed by 3 bases and J by 0 bases, 2 bases remained unmatched. From germline, CDR1 is KGHSH and CDR2 LQKENI. This CDR3 is built from 15 residues.

For this clone: The sample has other DNA sequences that encode this CDR3 too. The chain employs TRBV7-2 and TRBJ1-5, with D unclear. The V end was cut by 1 base, the J end by 5 bases, with 3 bases between. The germline gives CDR1 SGHTA, CDR2 FQGNSA. CDR3 size: 12 residues. The CDR3 is CASSLGDQPQHF. The CDR3 DNA sequence: TGTGCCAGCAGCTTAGGGGATCAGCCCCAGCATTTT. Variable domain in full (rest from reference TRBV7-2 and TRBJ1-5): GAGVSQSPSNKVTEKGKDVELRCDPISGHTALYWYRQSLGQGLEFLIYFQGNSAPDKSGLPSDRFSAERTGGSVSTLTIQRTQQEDSAVYLCASSLGDQPQHFGDGTRLSIL.

V usage is TRBV25-1 and J usage is TRBJ2-7, with D maybe TRBD1 (6 bases). Germline V lookup: CDR1 MGHDK, CDR2 SYGVNS. The CDR3 runs to 15 residues. Deletions cut 5 bases from V and 3 bases from J, with 17 bases between. CDR3 sequence reads: CASSNTQGYGYEQYF. DNA of the CDR3: TGTGCCAGCAGTAACACACAGGGCTACGGCTACGAGCAGTACTTC.

This clone was counted only a few times. The chain combines TRBV5-1 with TRBJ2-3; D gene ambiguous. Per germline, CDR1 SGHRS and CDR2 YFSETQ. Trimming cost V 0 bases and J 1 base, with 9 bases left between them. The CDR3 runs 15 residues. CDR3: CASSLEGLRTDTQYF. Here the CDR3 DNA reads TGCGCCAGCAGCTTGGAGGGCCTACGCACAGATACGCAGTATTTT. Using reference TRBV5-1 and TRBJ2-3 for the parts outside the CDR3, the full variable domain is KAGVTQTPRYLIKTRGQQVTLSCSPISGHRSVSWYQQTPGQGLQFLFEYFSETQRNKGNFPGRFSGRQFSNSRSEMNVSTLELGDSALYLCASSLEGLRTDTQYFGPGTRLTVL.

The V call is TRBV18, the J call TRBJ2-3; unclear D gene. Deletions cut 3 bases from V and 4 bases from J, with 5 bases between. Germline loops: CDR1 KGHSH, CDR2 LQKENI. The CDR3 sequence is 12 residues long. The CDR3, as DNA: TGTGCCAGCTCACCCTTCTCAGATACGCAGTATTTT. This translates into CASSPFSDTQYF.

V is TRBV10-2 and J is TRBJ2-1; the D is unclear. Between the trimmed V and J ends, which lost 4 bases and 4 bases, there was a span of 8 bases. CDR1 WSHSY and CDR2 SAAADI come from the germline V gene. This CDR3 contains 13 residues. The CDR3 coding sequence is TGCGCCAGCAGTGTTAGGTGGTACAATGAGCAGTTCTTC. Translating gives CASSVRWYNEQFF.

This clone was seen a few times. The chain employs TRBV4-3 and TRBJ1-4; D remains unclear. CDR3 length: 13 amino acids. Trimming removed 1 base from V and 6 bases from J, with 6 bases in between. Germline loops: CDR1 LGHNA, CDR2 YSLEER. The CDR3 coding sequence is TGCGCCAGCAGCCAAGTCGTTCATGAAAAACTGTTTTTT. This codes for CASSQVVHEKLFF.

This chain uses TRBV25-1 with TRBJ2-5; tentatively, D is TRBD1 or TRBD2 (6 bases each). The V and J ends lost 6 bases and 5 bases respectively, with 13 bases between them. This CDR3 is built from 13 residues. Germline CDR1 MGHDK, CDR2 SYGVNS. Written as DNA, the CDR3 is TGTGCCAGCAGAACGCAAGGGGGGGAGACCCAGTACTTC. It translates to CASRTQGGETQYF.

The V gene is TRBV6-5, the J gene TRBJ2-3, with 8 positions matching TRBD2. The CDR3 contains 14 residues. Germline trimming cut 4 bases from V and 1 base from J; bases unmatched to any gene: 1. Germline V gives CDR1 MNHEY, CDR2 SVGAGI. CDR3 nucleotides: TGTGCCAGCAGTTGGCGGGGGGGCACAGATACGCAGTATTTT. Residues: CASSWRGGTDTQYF.

This clone was seen only a few times. This rearrangement joins TRBV10-3 to TRBJ2-1; 7 nucleotides match TRBD2. This CDR3 has 18 amino acids. Trimming at V came to 0 bases and at J to 7 bases, leaving 15 bases not matched to a gene. Germline CDR1 is ENHRY and CDR2 is SYGVKD. The CDR3, as DNA: TGTGCCATCAGTGAGTCCCCGGGGAGCAGCGGGAAGGTGAATGAGCAGTTCTTC. Its protein product is CAISESPGSSGKVNEQFF.

This clone turned up a few times. The sample contains more than one DNA sequence encoding this CDR3. This chain uses TRBV30 with TRBJ2-7, with D hard to call. Trimming left V 3 bases short and J 5 bases short, with 8 bases between. This CDR3 region has 11 residues. Germline lookup yields CDR1 GTSNPN and CDR2 SVGIG (reference sequence). The CDR3 DNA follows: TGTGCCTGGAGCCCCCGAAACGAGCAGTACTTC. It yields the protein CAWSPRNEQYF.

This sequence joins TRBV27 and TRBJ1-1, with a possible D match to TRBD1 (6 bases). Between the trimmed V and J ends, which lost 7 bases and 0 bases, there was a span of 12 bases. Per germline, CDR1 MNHEY and CDR2 SMNVEV (reference sequence). This CDR3 comprises 14 residues. CDR3 in amino acids: CASTIGQMNTEAFF. CDR3 DNA sequence: TGTGCCAGCACCATAGGACAGATGAACACTGAAGCTTTCTTT.

The chain has TRBV29-1 and TRBJ2-1, with 7 bases aligning to TRBD2. V lost 8 bases to trimming and J lost 0 bases; unmatched junction nucleotides: 13. Per germline, CDR1 SQVTM and CDR2 ANQGSEA. This CDR3 spans 16 amino acids. In DNA form, the CDR3 reads TGCAGCATCCAAGGTGGGGGAGGGCACTCCTACAATGAGCAGTTCTTC. Its translation is CSIQGGGGHSYNEQFF.

In this sample, this clone turned up a few times. J is TRBJ2-3 and V is TRBV6-5; D is tentatively TRBD1 or TRBD2 (6 bases each). The CDR3 has 15 residues. Germline CDR1 is MNHEY and CDR2 is SVGAGI. V was clipped by 8 bases and J by 2 bases, with 17 bases between them. CDR3 sequence reads: CASSLRGRPTDTQYF. CDR3 nucleotides: TGTGCCAGCTCACTCCGGGGGCGCCCCACAGATACGCAGTATTTT.

The chain links TRBV25-1 to TRBJ2-7; 7 nucleotides agree with TRBD1. Per germline, CDR1 MGHDK and CDR2 SYGVNS. The CDR3 covers 15 residues. V gave up 7 bases and J gave up 0 bases; unmatched junction bases: 9. CDR3 nucleotide sequence: TGTGCCAGCACCTCAACAGGGGAAACCTCCTACGAGCAGTACTTC. Amino acid sequence: CASTSTGETSYEQYF.